This record covers a single TCR beta chain. What it binds is unknown. Compared with germline, one end of the junction differs, possibly owing to a read error. Use of 60 Vbeta and 13 Jbeta primers characterized the PCR. Authors' methods: A later analysis tallied approximately 87 million unique TCR beta chains, some 10 million of them shared. Profiled with immunoSEQ multiplex PCR; TCRdb holds only in-frame clones, not every one. V and J calls and clone size come straight from that table; D and trimming were deduced from the DNA. The data contain some 110,000 clones, roughly 80% of them singletons. This sample was taken from a study of cytomegalovirus exposure and HLA in healthy donors. Study-level results: Later examination showed HLA-associated TCR beta chains had greater clonal expansion than equally common others. A later analysis linked 15,000 to 20,000 TCR beta sequences to HLA alleles at 0.05 false discovery rate. Previously analyzed data showed that most TCR beta V segments were productive at a frequency of about 87% or about 30%.

The CDR3 runs to 12 residues. Germline V gene sequence: CDR1 SEHNR, CDR2 FQNEAQ (reference sequence). The sample taken for sequencing was PBMCs. The genes are TRBV7-9 and TRBJ2-7, with no clear D. The source is a man in his forties in good health and CMV-seronegative. The CDR3 region is CSSSPRTYEQYF. As DNA, the CDR3 is TGTTCCAGCAGCCCTAGAACCTACGAGCAGTACTTC.